This T cell receptor beta chain was recovered during a study of neurological immune-mediated disorders. CDR3 length: 13 amino acids. From germline, CDR1 is SEHNR and CDR2 FQNEAQ (reference sequence). V shed 2 bases and J shed 1 base, with 5 bases lying between them. This clonotype appeared many times. TCRdb reanalysed the 5' RACE reads using MiXCR and keeps one entry per CDR3 protein. The sample lists about 50,000 distinct CDR3 sequences, about 9.3% occurring once. V gene TRBV7-9 combines with J gene TRBJ1-1; the D is unclear. The sequencing sample was made of PBMCs. The TCR comes from a man between 65 and 80 years old with HTLV-1-associated myelopathy (HAM/TSP). CDR3 nucleotides: TGTGCCAGCAGCTTACAAGAGAACACTGAAGCTTTCTTT. Protein: CASSLQENTEAFF.